Shown below are 15 T cell receptor beta chains from a single sample sequenced in a study of regulatory T cells in long-lasting Graves disease. Time point of the sample: persistent/refractory GD, antithyroid drugs over 5 years with positive TRAb. RNA from PBMCs was the source of the TCR library. Building the TCR beta libraries relied on iRepertoire HTBI primers, and CDR3 regions underwent Arm-PCR. TCRdb re-derived calls from the multiplex PCR reads in MiXCR, one entry per CDR3 protein. The sample consists of about 470,000 distinct CDR3 sequences, more than 20% of them appearing once. The source was peripheral blood mononuclear cells (PBMCs), collected when the disease was refractory, from a patient treated with antithyroid drugs. The receptors here all came from a female donor with Graves disease.

In its sample, this clonotype was seen many times. This rearrangement joins TRBV27 to TRBJ2-5; the D is unclear. The CDR3 is 14 amino acids. The ends were cut back, 5 bases at V and 3 bases at J, with 13 bases in the middle. Germline CDR1 reads MNHEY; CDR2 reads SMNVEV (reference sequence). The CDR3, as DNA: TGTGCCAGCAGTCCCCCACTGGAAAAAGAGACCCAGTACTTC. The encoded protein is CASSPPLEKETQYF.

The chain combines TRBV4-1 with TRBJ2-4, with D perhaps being TRBD1 or TRBD2 (6 bases each). Trimming stripped 4 bases from V and 1 base from J, with 20 bases between. The CDR3 covers 18 residues. Germline V CDR1 and CDR2: MGHRA, YSYEKL. CDR3 loop: CASSPDPGASEAKNIQYF. CDR3 in DNA: TGCGCCAGCAGCCCGGATCCGGGGGCCTCCGAGGCCAAAAACATTCAGTACTTC.

At least ten counts were recorded for this clonotype. The V gene is TRBV6-1, the J gene TRBJ2-7; 10 nucleotides match TRBD2. Germline CDR1 reads MNHNS; CDR2 reads SASEGT. This CDR3 comprises 15 residues. Trimming took 6 bases from V and 3 from J; bases not matched to a gene: 8. CDR3 DNA: TGTGCCAGCAGACAGTACCTAGCGGGGGTCTACGAGCAGTACTTC. Translation: CASRQYLAGVYEQYF.

This clonotype was detected a few times. This rearrangement joins TRBV11-2 to TRBJ2-3; D call uncertain. V lost 1 base and J 7 bases, leaving 3 bases between the germline ends. The germline V gene encodes CDR1 SGHAT and CDR2 FQNNGV. This CDR3 spans 11 amino acids. CDR3 residues: CASSLGNTQYF. The CDR3 DNA is TGTGCCAGCAGCTTAGGGAATACGCAGTATTTT.

The J gene is TRBJ1-1, the V gene TRBV28; 7 bases match TRBD1. V was pared by 6 bases and J by 1 base, with 8 bases of the junction left unmatched. Germline V gene data show CDR1 as MDHEN and CDR2 as SYDVKM. This CDR3 contains 15 residues. The CDR3 coding sequence is TGTGCCAGCAGGATGACAGGGATAAAGAACACTGAAGCTTTCTTT. Its translation is CASRMTGIKNTEAFF.

The CDR3: CASSTGGIQETQYF. The CDR3 DNA sequence: TGTGCCAGCAGCACTGGGGGGATCCAAGAGACCCAGTACTTC. This chain connects TRBV9 to TRBJ2-5; possibly TRBD2 for D (6 bases). Germline V gene data show CDR1 as SGDLS and CDR2 as YYNGEE. V lost 4 bases and J lost 1, with 11 bases in between. CDR3 length equals 14 residues.

This sequence joins TRBV25-1 and TRBJ1-2, with D uncertain. CDR3 length equals 13 residues. The germline V and J ends were trimmed by 1 base and 8 bases, with 11 bases remaining between them. CDR1 is MGHDK and CDR2 is SYGVNS in the germline V gene. The CDR3 region is CASSELAVGGYTF. DNA for the CDR3: TGTGCCAGCAGTGAATTGGCTGTTGGCGGCTACACCTTC.

This clonotype was recorded a few times. V usage is TRBV25-1 and J usage is TRBJ2-7; D is undetermined. The CDR3 is 11 amino acids. CDR1 is MGHDK and CDR2 is SYGVNS in the germline V gene. Trimming took 3 bases from V and 5 from J, leaving 5 bases between them. This CDR3 reads CASSDRNEQYF. CDR3 coding DNA: TGTGCCAGCAGTGACAGGAACGAGCAGTACTTC.

The J gene is TRBJ1-6, the V gene TRBV4-1; D is possibly TRBD1 (5 bases). The CDR3 length is 15 residues. Deletions cut 2 bases from V and 7 bases from J, with 12 bases between. The germline V gene has CDR1 MGHRA and CDR2 YSYEKL. The CDR3 DNA follows: TGCGCCAGCAGCCAAACGGGACCAGGGAATTCACCCCTCCACTTT. It translates to CASSQTGPGNSPLHF.

This clonotype turned up a few times. CDR3 coding DNA: TGTGCCAGCAGCCAAATTACAGGGCCCCCGCCGAATGAAAAACTGTTTTTT. This sequence encodes CASSQITGPPPNEKLFF. The chain has TRBV3-2 and TRBJ1-4. TRBV3-2 is annotated as a pseudogene. The CDR3 length is 17 residues.

The J gene is TRBJ1-2, the V gene TRBV12-3 or TRBV12-4, with D possibly TRBD1 on 5 matching bases. The CDR3 contains 11 residues. V was clipped by 7 bases and J by 7 bases, with 10 bases between them. Here the CDR3 DNA reads TGTGCCAGCACCTGGGGGTTTGGCTACACCTTC. Encoded protein: CASTWGFGYTF.

The genes are TRBV14 and TRBJ2-1; the match to TRBD2 covers 14 bases. Germline V gene sequence: CDR1 SGHDN, CDR2 FVKESK. The CDR3 totals 16 residues. With V trimmed by 4 bases and J by 6 bases, 5 bases remained unmatched. In nucleotides, the CDR3 is TGTGCCAGCAGCCTGGGACTAGCGGGAGACGGCAATGAGCAGTTCTTC. Translation gives CASSLGLAGDGNEQFF.

This clonotype has only a few counts. The chain couples TRBV7-9 to TRBJ2-7; D unresolved. The germline gives CDR1 SEHNR, CDR2 FQNEAQ (reference sequence). CDR3 length equals 12 residues. The V end lost 5 bases, the J end lost 3 bases, and 8 bases lay between the germline ends. CDR3 sequence: CASSLHDYEQYF. The CDR3 DNA is TGTGCCAGCAGCCTCCACGACTACGAGCAGTACTTC.

Ten or more counts support this clonotype. V is TRBV20-1 and J is TRBJ2-2, with D perhaps TRBD2 (6 bases). Germline V lookup: CDR1 DFQATT, CDR2 SNEGSKA (reference sequence). Between the trimmed V and J ends, which lost 1 base and 5 bases, there was a span of 14 bases. This CDR3 has 15 amino acids. CDR3 bases: TGCAGTGCTAGAGTGGACGGGAGAAGGACCGGGGAGCTGTTTTTT. It is translated as CSARVDGRRTGELFF.

This chain joins TRBV7-9 and TRBJ1-4, with a possible D match to TRBD1 (5 bases). The CDR3 consists of 11 residues. The V end lost 3 bases, the J end lost 13 bases, and 9 bases lay between the germline ends. Germline loops: CDR1 SEHNR, CDR2 FQNEAQ (reference sequence). CDR3 nucleotides: TGTGCCAGCAGCTTGGGGGGTACACTGTTTTTT. This codes for CASSLGGTLFF.